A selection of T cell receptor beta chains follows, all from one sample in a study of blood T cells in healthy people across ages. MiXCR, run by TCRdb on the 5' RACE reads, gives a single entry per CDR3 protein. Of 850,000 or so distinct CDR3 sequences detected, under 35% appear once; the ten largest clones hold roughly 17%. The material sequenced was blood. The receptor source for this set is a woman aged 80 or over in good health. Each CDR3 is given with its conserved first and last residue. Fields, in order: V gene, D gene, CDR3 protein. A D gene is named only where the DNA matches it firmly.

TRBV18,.,CASKGTRLDTEAFF
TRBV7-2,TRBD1,CASSLLSGQSEQYF
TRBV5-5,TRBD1,CASSIPGTGKQYF
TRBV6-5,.,CASSYSLQDQPQHF
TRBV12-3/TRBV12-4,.,CASTPAGADTQYF
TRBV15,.,CATSRGTGGETQYF
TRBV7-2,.,CASSTVREQYF
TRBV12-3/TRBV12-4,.,CASSLHSNQLQHF
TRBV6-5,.,CASSYSRPNFSSYNSPLHF
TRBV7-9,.,CASNIGVATEAFF
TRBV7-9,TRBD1,CASSEPTGFVTGELFF
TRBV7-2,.,CASSFDGGTYEQYF
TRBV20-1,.,CSAGRSGTGRGEQYF
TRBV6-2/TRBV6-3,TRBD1,CASREHDRGGEQYF
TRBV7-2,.,CASTLGGTEAFF
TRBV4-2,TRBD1,CASSQGQHQETQYF
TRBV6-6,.,CASRPLVATEAFF
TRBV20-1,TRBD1,CSAPPGQGDDEQYF
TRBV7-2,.,CASSPLIRETQYF
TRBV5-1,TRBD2,CASSLAPSGGARNEQFF
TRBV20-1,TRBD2,CSGSRDFGGSASTDTQYF
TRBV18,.,CASSPSGGGEKLFF
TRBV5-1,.,CASSQTGISYEKLFF
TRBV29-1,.,CNVGEHGGETQYF
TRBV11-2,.,CASSPELGTQYF
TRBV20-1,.,CSARDPLAYGYTF
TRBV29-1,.,CSVETGLNQPQHF
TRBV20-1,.,CSARVPGTPNSPLHF
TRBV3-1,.,CASSRPLAGGLDTQYF
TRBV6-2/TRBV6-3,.,CASSYALKDTQYF
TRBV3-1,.,CASSQASLGDYGYTF
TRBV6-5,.,CASSLNRGELTEAFF